These 2 T cell receptor beta chains were sequenced from one sample in a study of blood T cell repertoires in COVID-19. Produced via immunoSEQ multiplex PCR; TCRdb's table is partial and in-frame only. Seen here are 200,000 to 300,000 clones, 75% to 95% observed once, and the top ten hold 2% to 3%. The sample consisted of peripheral blood. These TCRs come from a person aged 18 to 35 with COVID-19, enrolled during active disease.

V gene TRBV6-5 combines with J gene TRBJ1-1; 7 bases agree with TRBD1. This CDR3 has 14 residues. The J segment lost 1 base and the V segment lost 7 bases, leaving 6 bases of the junction unmatched. CDR1 is MNHEY and CDR2 is SVGAGI in the germline V gene. The DNA for the CDR3 is TGTGCCAGCAACGTGTACAGGGGGAACACTGAAGCTTTCTTT. Translated, it gives CASNVYRGNTEAFF.

This clone has just a few counts. The rearrangement joins TRBV19 to TRBJ1-5; D remains ambiguous. Germline-derived CDR1 and CDR2 are LNHDA and SQIVND (reference sequence). V was clipped by 3 bases and J by 10 bases, with 13 bases between them. This CDR3 is built from 13 residues. CDR3 nucleotides: TGTGCCAGTAGTATCAGCAGCGGGTCTCCCCAGCATTTT. Its translation is CASSISSGSPQHF.